This T cell receptor (beta chain) was captured by sequencing in a study of T cells in localized non-small cell lung cancer. Study-level points and caveats: Heterogeneity cannot be ruled out, as sequencing used one tumor region only.

V was trimmed by 2 bases and J by 4 bases, leaving 8 bases between them. Germline loops: CDR1 MNHNY, CDR2 SVGAGI (reference sequence). The CDR3 runs 13 residues. Sequencing used immunoSEQ multiplex PCR; TCRdb keeps in-frame clones, though not all of them. In the table there are under 35,000 clones, around 80% of which are singletons. On this clone: The antigen remains undetermined.

Here the sequenced sample was peripheral blood, taken before any cancer treatment. J is TRBJ1-2 and V is TRBV6-6; D is ambiguous. The clonotype comes from a male donor at least 60 years old with stage II squamous cell lung carcinoma. The CDR3 bases are TGTGCCAGCAGTTACGCCAAGACCTATGGCTACACCTTC. It specifies CASSYAKTYGYTF.